Each of the 16 T cell receptor beta chains below was sequenced from the same sample in a study of T-cell reconstitution after alpha-beta-depleted transplantation in children. Unique molecular identifiers were incorporated into the prepared TCRbeta library. TCRdb analysed the PCR reads with MiXCR anew, one entry per CDR3 protein. The sample has 440,000 or so distinct CDR3 sequences, around 9.9% seen once; the top ten hold 4.5% to 6%. The sequencing here drew on PBMCs from the stem cell graft donor, taken from the stem cell graft. These receptors all come from a human donor who donated a stem cell graft to a child with acute myeloid leukemia.

The rearrangement links TRBV7-2 to TRBJ2-3; 8 nucleotides match TRBD2. Germline V gene sequence: CDR1 SGHTA, CDR2 FQGNSA. The CDR3 runs to 16 residues. V lost 7 bases, J lost 2 bases, and 11 bases stayed unmatched. The CDR3 is CTSNRLGGGITDTQYF. CDR3 bases: TGTACCAGCAATCGCCTAGGCGGGGGGATCACAGATACGCAGTATTTT.

The V gene is TRBV9, the J gene TRBJ2-1, with D hard to call. Trimming removed 2 bases from V and 6 bases from J, with 12 bases in between. CDR3 length: 14 residues. The germline gives CDR1 SGDLS, CDR2 YYNGEE. The CDR3 region is CASSVSPLSNEQFF. Here the CDR3 DNA reads TGTGCCAGCAGCGTCTCCCCGTTGAGCAATGAGCAGTTCTTC.

This clonotype has only a few counts. The chain has TRBV29-1 and TRBJ2-5, with D possibly matching TRBD1 (6 bases). The CDR3 runs 13 residues. The V gene lost 7 bases and the J gene lost 7 bases, with 19 bases spanning the gap. CDR1 is SQVTM, CDR2 ANQGSEA, per germline. The CDR3 sequence: CSAQHRDVGTQYF. Here the CDR3 DNA reads TGCAGCGCCCAGCACAGGGATGTAGGGACCCAGTACTTC.

This clonotype was seen ten or more times. This rearrangement joins TRBV5-1 to TRBJ1-6; D not certain. V lost 2 bases to trimming and J lost 4 bases, with 7 bases between them. The V gene's germline CDR1 is SGHRS and CDR2 YFSETQ. This CDR3 is 14 amino acids long. CDR3 sequence: CASSLAGYNSPLHF. Written as DNA, the CDR3 is TGCGCCAGCAGCTTAGCGGGATATAATTCACCCCTCCACTTT.

J is TRBJ1-1 and V is TRBV20-1, with D tentatively TRBD1 (6 bases). CDR3 size: 13 residues. Germline V CDR1 and CDR2: DFQATT, SNEGSKA (reference sequence). The V and J ends lost 4 bases and 0 bases respectively, with 9 bases between them. The CDR3 spells CSAKQGVNTEAFF. The CDR3 DNA is TGCAGTGCTAAACAGGGAGTGAACACTGAAGCTTTCTTT.

This clonotype was observed a handful of times. The chain recombines TRBV4-2 with TRBJ2-5; 9 bases fit TRBD2. Germline CDR1 LGHNA, CDR2 YNFKEQ. The CDR3 runs to 17 residues. V was clipped by 4 bases and J by 2 bases; unmatched bases: 11. DNA of the CDR3: TGTGCCAGCAGCCCAGGTGTCCGCGGGGGGGCGCAAGAGACCCAGTACTTC. Its protein is CASSPGVRGGAQETQYF.

This chain uses TRBV6-2 or TRBV6-3 with TRBJ2-3, with D unresolved. The CDR3 runs to 12 residues. From germline, CDR1 is MNHEY and CDR2 SVGEGT. V dropped 7 bases and J dropped 8 bases, with 13 bases sitting between them. CDR3 coding DNA: TGTGCCAGCACCTACTCCTTGGGTACGCAGTATTTT. This encodes CASTYSLGTQYF.

This clonotype was counted only a few times. The V and J genes are TRBV5-1 and TRBJ2-3; 9 nucleotides agree with TRBD2. The CDR3 runs 18 residues. After removal of 4 bases from V and 2 bases from J, the junction contained 14 bases not matched to a gene. Looked up from germline, CDR1 is SGHRS and CDR2 is YFSETQ. CDR3 region: CASSPLGSLAGYTDTQYF. In DNA, the CDR3 is TGCGCCAGCAGCCCATTGGGGAGCCTAGCGGGATACACAGATACGCAGTATTTT. The full variable domain, rest sourced from reference TRBV5-1 and TRBJ2-3, is KAGVTQTPRYLIKTRGQQVTLSCSPISGHRSVSWYQQTPGQGLQFLFEYFSETQRNKGNFPGRFSGRQFSNSRSEMNVSTLELGDSALYLCASSPLGSLAGYTDTQYFGPGTRLTVL.

The sample holds a few counts of this clonotype. This chain links TRBV5-1 with TRBJ1-2; D remains ambiguous. The CDR3 sequence is 15 residues long. Germline assignment: CDR1 SGHRS and CDR2 YFSETQ. The V gene lost 5 bases and the J gene lost 4 bases, with 18 bases spanning the gap. The CDR3 sequence is CASRLSTSVGYGYTF. In DNA form, the CDR3 reads TGCGCCAGCAGACTCAGCACCTCGGTCGGCTATGGCTACACCTTC.

This clonotype occurred a few times. This sequence joins TRBV29-1 and TRBJ2-1; TRBD1 or TRBD2 may be the D gene (5 bases each). Germline CDR1 SQVTM, CDR2 ANQGSEA. The CDR3 loop spans 15 amino acids. Trimming took 0 bases from V and 9 from J, leaving 18 bases between them. The chain's CDR3 is CSVEDPGTESSEQFF. The CDR3 DNA reads as TGCAGCGTTGAAGATCCGGGGACGGAGAGTAGTGAGCAGTTCTTC.

This clonotype was picked up many times. The V gene is TRBV9, the J gene TRBJ1-2; TRBD1 agrees at 9 bases. The CDR3 sequence is 14 residues long. Germline V CDR1 and CDR2: SGDLS, YYNGEE. J gave up 8 bases and V 0 bases, and 5 bases lay outside the gene matches. CDR3 bases: TGTGCCAGCAGCGTAGAGGGACAGGGATGGGGCTACACCTTC. Translation gives CASSVEGQGWGYTF. Variable domain in full (rest from reference TRBV9 and TRBJ1-2): DSGVTQTPKHLITATGQRVTLRCSPRSGDLSVYWYQQSLDQGLQFLIQYYNGEERAKGNILERFSAQQFPDLHSELNLSSLELGDSALYFCASSVEGQGWGYTFGSGTRLTVV.

The chain carries TRBV7-9 and TRBJ2-1; 10 bases align to TRBD2. V was clipped by 5 bases and J by 9 bases; unmatched bases: 10. The CDR3 sequence is 15 residues long. The germline V gene encodes CDR1 SEHNR and CDR2 FQNEAQ (reference sequence). In nucleotides, the CDR3 is TGTGCCAGCAGCCCGCCGGGACTAGCGAGGGGTGAGCAGTTCTTC. This sequence encodes CASSPPGLARGEQFF. The entire variable domain, with the rest obtained from reference TRBV7-9 and TRBJ2-1, is as follows: DTGVSQNPRHKITKRGQNVTFRCDPISEHNRLYWYRQTLGQGPEFLTYFQNEAQLEKSRLLSDRFSAERPKGSFSTLEIQRTEQGDSAMYLCASSPPGLARGEQFFGPGTRLTVL.

The chain joins TRBV20-1 to TRBJ1-5, with a tentative D call TRBD1 (5 bases). CDR1 is DFQATT and CDR2 is SNEGSKA in the germline V gene (reference sequence). Trimming shortened V by 6 bases and J by 8 bases, and 17 bases separated the two germline ends. This CDR3 spans 13 amino acids. The CDR3 sequence: CSATGTAVEPQHF. CDR3 DNA sequence: TGCAGTGCAACCGGGACCGCGGTTGAGCCCCAGCATTTT.

This clonotype was detected many times. V gene TRBV29-1 combines with J gene TRBJ2-2; 9 bases agree with TRBD1. This CDR3 has 13 amino acids. V lost 6 bases, J lost 6 bases, and 5 bases stayed unmatched. CDR1 is SQVTM and CDR2 is ANQGSEA in the germline V gene. The CDR3 DNA sequence: TGCAGCGTCGGGACAGGGAATTCCGGGGAGCTGTTTTTT. Translation: CSVGTGNSGELFF.

This clonotype was counted many times. This chain joins TRBV20-1 and TRBJ2-1; 8 nucleotides agree with TRBD2. Germline CDR1 is DFQATT and CDR2 is SNEGSKA (reference sequence). The CDR3 is made up of 16 amino acids. The J segment lost 2 bases and the V segment lost 4 bases, leaving 10 bases of the junction unmatched. In DNA form, the CDR3 reads TGCAGTGCTAAACGGGAGGGCCGTAGCGCCTACAATGAGCAGTTCTTC. Translation: CSAKREGRSAYNEQFF.

This clonotype appeared many times. This chain joins TRBV12-3 or TRBV12-4 and TRBJ2-1, with 10 bases identical to TRBD1. This CDR3 has 17 amino acids. The trim removed 5 bases at V and 0 bases at J, leaving 7 bases unmatched. The CDR3 DNA reads TGTGCCAGCAGTCACCGGGACAGGGGAATCTCCTACAATGAGCAGTTCTTC. Encoded protein: CASSHRDRGISYNEQFF.